The sequence of this TCR beta chain was determined in a study of T cells in Graves' hyperthyroidism and ophthalmopathy (dated 2019 in TCRdb). About the study as a whole: Peripheral blood samples were taken at initial diagnosis, before any treatment was given. The paper describes TCR Vbeta CDR3 sequencing of fewer than 150 peripheral blood samples, made up of about 41 ophthalmopathy patients, 70 to 75 hyperthyroidism patients and around 17 progressor patients. A discovery cohort of about 95 patients, approximately 44 with Graves' ophthalmopathy and more than 55 with stable Graves' hyperthyroidism, was used to find distinguishing TCR V-J signatures. In roughly six Graves' hyperthyroidism patients, the study also compared T-cell repertoires from thyroid tissue with T-cell repertoires from blood. Whether ophthalmopathy could be predicted prospectively was tested in an independent validation cohort made up of roughly 19 hyperthyroidism patients plus 17 patients who later progressed to ophthalmopathy. After sampling, hyperthyroidism patients received methimazole starting at 30 mg daily, and ophthalmopathy patients received high-dose intravenous methylprednisolone. The approximately 100 discovery patients were divided at random into training and test sets in a 7:3 ratio.

Sequences SEHNR (CDR1) and FQNEAQ (CDR2) are obtained from the germline V gene (reference sequence). V loses 8 bases, J loses 3 bases, and the germline ends lie 4 bases apart. From cysteine to phenylalanine, the CDR3 is 10 amino acids long. Kept here is only the CDR3 DNA, which spans 30 bases and is read in frame from base 1. The table lists this clonotype with many counts. Its antigen is not yet known. Base qualities are not at hand, and no much larger clone is one base apart. A patient counted as having stable Graves' hyperthyroidism if no progression to ophthalmopathy occurred over 18 months of follow-up. Hyperthyroidism patients were newly diagnosed, had a disease duration of under 2 months, and were aged 18 to 65 years. Exclusion was applied to patients with uncontrolled infections, other autoimmune diseases, pregnancy or lactation. Clinical symptoms, serum thyroxine and TRAb, thyroid ultrasound, and orbital computed tomography formed the basis for the diagnoses. PBMCs were separated from roughly 10 ml of fresh peripheral blood using Ficoll-Paque density gradient centrifugation. Trizol reagent was used to extract total RNA, and RNA quality was then checked on an Agilent 2100 Bioanalyzer.

The full study reports these points: Most expanded thyroid clonotypes (frequency above 0.001) were also found in blood, which suggests that blood repertoires may mirror thyroid immune responses. In cross-validation, a model built on a 13 V-J signature told ophthalmopathy apart from stable hyperthyroidism with 85% to 90% sensitivity and approximately 84% specificity, and in testing the same model reached 80%/75%. No statistical method was used to set the sample size in advance, and investigators knew the group allocation. During validation, the model predicted progression to ophthalmopathy a median of about 5.9 months ahead of onset, with roughly 65% sensitivity and around 73% specificity.

The TCR beta CDR3 regions were amplified from the RNA transcripts. The first round of RT-PCR for the TCR CDR3 was performed with the HTBI primer set and the Qiagen OneStep RT-PCR kit. The libraries were constructed in a second round of multiplex PCR and then size-selected and purified. Libraries were sequenced paired-end with 100 bp reads on an Illumina HiSeq2000. The original methods were these. SOAPnuke was used to process the raw data, throwing out any read that contained adapters or uncalled bases, had a mean Phred below 15, or lacked an exact constant-primer or identifier match. High-quality paired reads were merged using COPE v1.2.5, and each unique nucleotide sequence was defined as a clonotype. Clonotypes were aligned to IMGT TRBV, TRBD and TRBJ reference segments using MiTCR v1.1. The analysis included only V-J combinations with a frequency above 0.0001, which together covered about 99% of the repertoires. A TCS score was defined as the ratio between F50 (clonal expansion) and ExV (chaos), using BLOSUM62-based TCRdist between CDR3 peptides within each V-J. Welch's t-statistics and random forest reduced roughly 540 V-J features to 13, which were used in a naive Bayes classifier (R e1071). The similarity between thyroid and blood repertoires was quantified using the Morisita-Horn index. TCRdb reprocessing: public reads trimmed at Q25 with fastp, clones called with MiXCR, in-frame beta chains kept. When rows share a CDR3 protein, they turn into one entry using the most common DNA and genes. It is TCRdb's table, rather than the study itself, that gives the V and J calls and clone size. The sample table holds 750,000 to 900,000 distinct CDR3 sequences, of which around 39% were seen once. The ten largest make up more than 7% of the sample.

Sequencing was done on a sample of blood. The sequence is built from TRBV7-9 and TRBJ1-1; the D gene cannot be named for sure. The origin of this receptor is a man between 18 and 29 years old with Graves' hyperthyroidism. The CDR3 protein: CASSDTEAFF. The DNA reads TGTGCCAGCTCGGACACTGAAGCTTTCTTT.